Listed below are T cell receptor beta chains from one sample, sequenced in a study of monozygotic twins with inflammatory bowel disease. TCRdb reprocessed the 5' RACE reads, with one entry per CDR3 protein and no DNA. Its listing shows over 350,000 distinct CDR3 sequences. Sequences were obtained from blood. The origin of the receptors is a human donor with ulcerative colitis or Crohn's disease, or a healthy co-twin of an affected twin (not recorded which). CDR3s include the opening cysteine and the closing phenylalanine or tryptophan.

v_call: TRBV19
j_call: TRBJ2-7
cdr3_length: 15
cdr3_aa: CASSIGQGTIYEQYF

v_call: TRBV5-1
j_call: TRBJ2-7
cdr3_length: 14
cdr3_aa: CASSFAPEFYEQYF

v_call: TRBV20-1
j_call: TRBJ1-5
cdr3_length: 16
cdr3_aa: CSASHRTGYSNQPQHF

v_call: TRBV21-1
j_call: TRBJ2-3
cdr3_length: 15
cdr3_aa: CASSKGDSRTDTQYF

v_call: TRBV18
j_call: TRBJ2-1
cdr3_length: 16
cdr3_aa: CASSPLGPGGSNEQFF

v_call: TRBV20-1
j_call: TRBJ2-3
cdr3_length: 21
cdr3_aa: CSARLTRTSGGLPLSTDTQYF

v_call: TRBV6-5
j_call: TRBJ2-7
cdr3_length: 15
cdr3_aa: CASSYGGAVSYEQYF

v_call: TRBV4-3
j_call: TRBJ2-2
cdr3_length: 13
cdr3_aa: CASSRQGTGELFF

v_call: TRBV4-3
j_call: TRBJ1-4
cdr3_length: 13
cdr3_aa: CASSQTDGEKLFF

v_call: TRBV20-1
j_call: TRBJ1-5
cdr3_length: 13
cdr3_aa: CSASRDGNQPQHF

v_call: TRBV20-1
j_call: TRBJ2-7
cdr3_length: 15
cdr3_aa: CSASGQWTGSYEQYF

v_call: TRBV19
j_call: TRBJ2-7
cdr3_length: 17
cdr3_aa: CASSIEVWGTGFHEQYF

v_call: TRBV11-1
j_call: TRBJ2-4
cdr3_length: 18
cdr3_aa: CASSSPAQGVSAKNIQYF

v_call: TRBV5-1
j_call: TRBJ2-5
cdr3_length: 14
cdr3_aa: CASSLANRGETQYF

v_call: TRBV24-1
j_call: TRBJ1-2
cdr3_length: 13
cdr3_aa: CATSGAGIMGYTF

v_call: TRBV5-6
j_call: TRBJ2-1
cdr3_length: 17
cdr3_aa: CASSLYFAGSSDNEQFF

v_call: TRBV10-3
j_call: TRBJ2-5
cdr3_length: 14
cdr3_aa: CAIKTGGSQETQYF

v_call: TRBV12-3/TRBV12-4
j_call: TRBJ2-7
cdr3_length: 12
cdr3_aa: CASSFRAYEQYF

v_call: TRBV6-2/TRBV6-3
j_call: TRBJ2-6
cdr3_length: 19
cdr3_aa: CASSPPLAGGYSGANVLTF

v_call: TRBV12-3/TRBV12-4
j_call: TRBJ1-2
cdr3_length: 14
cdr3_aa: CASTFPERDYGYTF

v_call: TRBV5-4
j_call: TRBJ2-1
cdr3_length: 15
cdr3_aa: CASSLDRDPYNEQFF

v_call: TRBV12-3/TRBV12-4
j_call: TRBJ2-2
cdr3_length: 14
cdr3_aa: CASRLFGGAGEQFF

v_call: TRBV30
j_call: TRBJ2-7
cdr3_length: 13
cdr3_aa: CAYRDRLSYEQYF

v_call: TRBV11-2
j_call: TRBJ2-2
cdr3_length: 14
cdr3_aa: CASSLSGGPGELFF

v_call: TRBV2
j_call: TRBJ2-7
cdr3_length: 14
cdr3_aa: CASILGTGELEQYF

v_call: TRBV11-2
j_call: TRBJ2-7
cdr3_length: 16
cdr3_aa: CASSLDWADLAYEQYF

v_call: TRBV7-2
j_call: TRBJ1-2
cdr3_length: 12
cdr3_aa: CASSLARGGYTF

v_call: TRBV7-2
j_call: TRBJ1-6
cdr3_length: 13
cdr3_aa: CASSSVPNSPLHF

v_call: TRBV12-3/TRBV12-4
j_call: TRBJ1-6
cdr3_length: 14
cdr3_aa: CASSLLGGSSPLHF

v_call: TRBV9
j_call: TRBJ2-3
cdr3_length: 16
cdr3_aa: CASSGSSGGTTDTQYF

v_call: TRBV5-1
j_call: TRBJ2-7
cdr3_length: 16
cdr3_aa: CASSSNPGSSHYEQYF

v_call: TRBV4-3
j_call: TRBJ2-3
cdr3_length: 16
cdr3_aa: CASSAYGLAGEDTQYF

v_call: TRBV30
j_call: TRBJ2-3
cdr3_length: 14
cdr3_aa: CAWNGGGHLDTQYF

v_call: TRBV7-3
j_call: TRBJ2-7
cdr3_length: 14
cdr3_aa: CASSLQGGINEQYF

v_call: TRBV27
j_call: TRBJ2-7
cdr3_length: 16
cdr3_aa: CASTPLPGQGSYEQYF

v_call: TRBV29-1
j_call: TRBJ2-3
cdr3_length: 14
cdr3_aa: CSVVTDTATDTQYF

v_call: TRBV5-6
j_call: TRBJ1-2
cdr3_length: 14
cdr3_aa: CASSLGRAGGGYTF

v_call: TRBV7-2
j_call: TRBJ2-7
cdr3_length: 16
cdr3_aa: CASRSPGQGGIYEQYF

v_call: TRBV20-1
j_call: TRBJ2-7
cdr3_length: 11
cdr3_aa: CSARGGGEQYF

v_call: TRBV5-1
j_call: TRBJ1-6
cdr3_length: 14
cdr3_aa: CASGQDRVGSPLHF

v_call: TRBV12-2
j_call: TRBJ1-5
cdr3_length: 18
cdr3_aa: CASRLEGWDRGRRQPQHF

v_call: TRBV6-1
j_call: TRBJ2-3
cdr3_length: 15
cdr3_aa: CASSDTGEEKDTQYF

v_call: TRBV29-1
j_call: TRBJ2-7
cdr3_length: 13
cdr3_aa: CSVEADRGYEQYF

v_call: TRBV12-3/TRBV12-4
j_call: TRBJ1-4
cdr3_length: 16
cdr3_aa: CASSLDRSATNEKLFF

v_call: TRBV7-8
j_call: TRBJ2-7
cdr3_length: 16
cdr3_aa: CASSLVSRDSSYEQYF

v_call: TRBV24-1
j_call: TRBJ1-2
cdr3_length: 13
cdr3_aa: CATRASGQGPLYF

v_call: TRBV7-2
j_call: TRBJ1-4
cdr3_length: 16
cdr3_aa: CASSLGRTGGGEKLFF